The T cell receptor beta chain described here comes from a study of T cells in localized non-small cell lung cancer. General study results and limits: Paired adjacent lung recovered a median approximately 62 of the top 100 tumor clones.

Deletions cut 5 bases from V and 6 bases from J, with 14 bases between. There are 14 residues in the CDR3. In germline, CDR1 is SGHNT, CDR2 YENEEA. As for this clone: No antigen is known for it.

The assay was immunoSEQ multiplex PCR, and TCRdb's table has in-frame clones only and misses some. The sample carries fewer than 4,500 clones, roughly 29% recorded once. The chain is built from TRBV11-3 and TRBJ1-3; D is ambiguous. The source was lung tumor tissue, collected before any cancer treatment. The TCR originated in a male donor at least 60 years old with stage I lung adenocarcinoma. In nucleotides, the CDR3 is TGTGCCAGCAGCCTTCCCGACCTATCAAACACCATATATTTT. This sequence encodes CASSLPDLSNTIYF.